This T cell receptor beta chain appears in the sequencing data of a study of radiotherapy plus CTLA-4 blockade in lung cancer. Overall study: Objective responses emerged in roughly 20% of patients, and roughly 30% attained disease control. Study conclusions and caveats: Response was reportedly best predicted by early blood T cell clone dynamics, with interferon-beta.

Produced via immunoSEQ multiplex PCR; TCRdb's table is partial and in-frame only. The table has about 59,000 clones, approximately 67% seen once; the top ten hold about 8%. On this clone itself: The antigen is unknown.

V trimming: 3 bases; J trimming: 8 bases; junction bases outside the gene matches: 7. This CDR3 comprises 14 residues. Germline V gene lookup returns CDR1 KGHSH and CDR2 LQKENI. The gene calls are TRBV18 and TRBJ2-1; TRBD2 agrees at 7 bases. The TCR was taken from a human donor with non-small cell lung cancer whose response to radiotherapy plus ipilimumab could not be evaluated. This specimen was peripheral blood, taken from a patient treated with radiotherapy plus ipilimumab. The CDR3, as DNA: TGTGCCAGCTCACCTCAGTCGGGAGGAGATGAGCAGTTCTTC. Protein sequence: CASSPQSGGDEQFF.